The rows below give T cell receptor beta chains drawn from one sample of a study of human CD8 memory T cell subsets. TCRdb re-called the 5' RACE reads; every CDR3 protein appears as one record, without DNA. Recorded for this sample: 15,000 or so distinct CDR3 sequences. Sequenced: CD8+ stem-like memory T cells (TSCM and TCM) sorted from PBMCs. The receptors originated from a human donor in good health. CDR3s include the opening cysteine and the closing phenylalanine or tryptophan. The size entry is marked missing in some rows and otherwise reads once, few, many or a size class.

v_call	clone_size	j_call	cdr3_aa
TRBV7-9	NA	TRBJ2-7	CASSPSMTPNYEQYF
TRBV28	medium-sized	TRBJ1-2	CASILGSTSNYGYTF
TRBV3-1	medium-sized	TRBJ1-5	CASSQDSGVGQPQHF
TRBV20-1	NA	TRBJ1-6	CSADKGDNSPLHF
TRBV7-8	NA	TRBJ2-1	CASTLSGTGVNEQFF
TRBV7-9	NA	TRBJ1-4	CASSLDVATNEKLFF
TRBV27	NA	TRBJ1-1	CASSPLTGNTEAFF
TRBV13	NA	TRBJ2-7	CASSLARGYEQYF
TRBV25-1	NA	TRBJ2-1	CASSEESWENNEQFF
TRBV27	NA	TRBJ2-1	CASSLAAYNEQFF
TRBV5-6	NA	TRBJ2-1	CASSRGGSDNEQFF
TRBV7-8	NA	TRBJ2-2	CASSLELAGRTGELFF
TRBV19	NA	TRBJ1-1	CATYMERGNTEAFF
TRBV20-1	NA	TRBJ2-1	CSAQRGSLEFF
TRBV3-1	NA	TRBJ2-5	CASRIEGAVQETQYF
TRBV13	NA	TRBJ1-2	CASSFEISLYGYTF
TRBV7-9	NA	TRBJ1-1	CASSLERYTGDTEAFF
TRBV12-3/TRBV12-4	NA	TRBJ2-7	CASSLSLGHEQYF
TRBV20-1	NA	TRBJ2-7	CSARDVLAGGSPYEQYF
TRBV14	NA	TRBJ2-7	CASSLADFYEQYF
TRBV5-5	medium-sized	TRBJ1-2	CASSPGNIYYGYTF
TRBV5-1	NA	TRBJ2-3	CASSLEGFGTDTQYF
TRBV29-1	NA	TRBJ2-2	CSVVDLWAGTNTGELFF
TRBV3-1	NA	TRBJ1-1	CASSQDGQNTEAFF
TRBV6-5	NA	TRBJ1-1	CASSYIQGSNTEAFF
TRBV29-1	NA	TRBJ2-7	CSVEDADRPYEQYF
TRBV25-1	NA	TRBJ2-1	CASSDSLAGGGDEQFF
TRBV29-1	medium-sized	TRBJ2-1	CSVAGSSYNEQFF
TRBV20-1	NA	TRBJ1-1	CSARGGLPEAFF